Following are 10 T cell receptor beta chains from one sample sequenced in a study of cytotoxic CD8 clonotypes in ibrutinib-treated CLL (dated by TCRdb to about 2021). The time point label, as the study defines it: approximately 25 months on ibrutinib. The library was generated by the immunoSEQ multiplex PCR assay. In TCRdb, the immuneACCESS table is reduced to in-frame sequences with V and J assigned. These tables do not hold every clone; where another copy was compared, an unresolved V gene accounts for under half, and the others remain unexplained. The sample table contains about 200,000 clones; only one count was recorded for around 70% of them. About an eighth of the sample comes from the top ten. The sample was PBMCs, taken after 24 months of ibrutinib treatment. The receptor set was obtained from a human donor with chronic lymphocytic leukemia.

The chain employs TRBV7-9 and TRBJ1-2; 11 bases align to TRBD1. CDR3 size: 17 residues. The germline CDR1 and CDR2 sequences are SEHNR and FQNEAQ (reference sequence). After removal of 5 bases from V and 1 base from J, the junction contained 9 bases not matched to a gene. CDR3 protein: CASSHGQGADFNYGYTF. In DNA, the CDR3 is TGTGCCAGCAGCCACGGACAGGGGGCCGACTTTAACTATGGCTACACCTTC.

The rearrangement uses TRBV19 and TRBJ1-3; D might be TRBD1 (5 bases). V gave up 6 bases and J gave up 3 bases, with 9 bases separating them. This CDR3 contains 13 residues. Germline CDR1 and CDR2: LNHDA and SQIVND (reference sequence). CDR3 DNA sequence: TGTGCCAGTAGCGGGACGTTTGGAAACACCATATATTTT. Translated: CASSGTFGNTIYF.

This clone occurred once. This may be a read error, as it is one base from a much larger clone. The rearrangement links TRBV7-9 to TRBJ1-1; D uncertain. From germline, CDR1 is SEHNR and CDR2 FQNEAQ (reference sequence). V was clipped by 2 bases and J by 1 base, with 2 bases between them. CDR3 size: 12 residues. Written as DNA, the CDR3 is TGTGCCAGCAGCTTACAGAACACTGAAGCTTTCTTT. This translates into CASSLQNTEAFF.

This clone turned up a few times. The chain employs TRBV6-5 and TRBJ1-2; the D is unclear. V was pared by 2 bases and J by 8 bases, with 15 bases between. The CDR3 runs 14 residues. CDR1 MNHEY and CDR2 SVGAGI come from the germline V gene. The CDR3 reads CASSYISAAGGYTF. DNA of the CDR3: TGTGCCAGCAGTTACATATCGGCTGCCGGAGGCTACACCTTC.

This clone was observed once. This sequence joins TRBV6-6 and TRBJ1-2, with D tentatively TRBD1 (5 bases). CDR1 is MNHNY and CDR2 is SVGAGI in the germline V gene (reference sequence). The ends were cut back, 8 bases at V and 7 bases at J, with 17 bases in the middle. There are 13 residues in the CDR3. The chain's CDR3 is CASHRGTDFGYTF. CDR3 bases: TGTGCCAGCCACAGAGGGACCGACTTTGGCTACACCTTC.

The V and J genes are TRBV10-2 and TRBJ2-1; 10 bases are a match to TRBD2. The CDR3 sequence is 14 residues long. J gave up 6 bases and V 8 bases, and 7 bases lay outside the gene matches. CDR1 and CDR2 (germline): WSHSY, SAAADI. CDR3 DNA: TGCGCCAGCGCCTACAGCGGGAGGGTCAATGAGCAGTTCTTC. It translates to CASAYSGRVNEQFF.

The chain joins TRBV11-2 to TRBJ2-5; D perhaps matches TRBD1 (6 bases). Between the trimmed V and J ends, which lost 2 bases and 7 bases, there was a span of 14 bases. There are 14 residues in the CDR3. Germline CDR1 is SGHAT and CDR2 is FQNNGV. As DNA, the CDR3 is TGTGCCAGCAGCTTAATCCAGTCAGGGGTGACCCAGTACTTC. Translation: CASSLIQSGVTQYF.

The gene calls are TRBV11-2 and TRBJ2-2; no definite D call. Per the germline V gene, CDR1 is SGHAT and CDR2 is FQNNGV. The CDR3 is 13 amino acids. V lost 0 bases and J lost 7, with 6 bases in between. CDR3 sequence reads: CASSLDRYGELFF. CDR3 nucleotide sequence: TGTGCCAGCAGCTTAGATCGCTACGGGGAGCTGTTTTTT.

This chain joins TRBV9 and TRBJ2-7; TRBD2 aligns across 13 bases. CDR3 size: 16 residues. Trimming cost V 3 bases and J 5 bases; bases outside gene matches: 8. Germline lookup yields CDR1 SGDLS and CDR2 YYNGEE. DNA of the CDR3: TGTGCCAGCAGCGGGACTAGCGGGAGCACCAGGAACGAGCAGTACTTC. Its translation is CASSGTSGSTRNEQYF.

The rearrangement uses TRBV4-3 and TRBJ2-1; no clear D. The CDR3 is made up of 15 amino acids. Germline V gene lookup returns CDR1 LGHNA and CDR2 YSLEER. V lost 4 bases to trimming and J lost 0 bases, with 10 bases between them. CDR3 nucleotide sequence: TGCGCCAGCAGCCCTCTTGCTCACTCCTACAATGAGCAGTTCTTC. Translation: CASSPLAHSYNEQFF.